Following are 21 T cell receptor beta chains from one sample sequenced in a study of monozygotic twins with inflammatory bowel disease. Reprocessing the 5' RACE reads, TCRdb reports a single entry for every CDR3 protein and omits DNA. The table lists around 380,000 distinct CDR3 sequences. The sample taken for sequencing was blood. Receptor source: a human donor with ulcerative colitis or Crohn's disease, or a healthy co-twin of an affected twin (not recorded which).

V and J are TRBV5-1 and TRBJ1-1; TCRdb's assignment of TRBD1 cannot be checked, as there is no DNA. CDR1 is SGHRS and CDR2 is YFSETQ in the germline V gene. There are 15 residues in the CDR3. CDR3 sequence: CASSAGQSMNTEAFF.

V is TRBV7-2 and J is TRBJ2-7; TCRdb calls TRBD2, which cannot be checked without DNA. CDR1 and CDR2 from the germline V gene are SGHTA and FQGNSA. This CDR3 comprises 15 residues. This CDR3 is CASSPGLTFSYEQYF.

The chain employs TRBV7-2 and TRBJ2-5. This CDR3 has 12 amino acids. Per germline, CDR1 SGHTA and CDR2 FQGNSA. The CDR3: CASSLFEETQYF.

The V gene is TRBV12-3 or TRBV12-4, the J gene TRBJ2-1; TCRdb's D gene call, TRBD2, goes unchecked for lack of DNA. The CDR3 loop spans 12 amino acids. The CDR3 here is CASSWIKRGQFF.

The chain links TRBV29-1 to TRBJ2-1; no DNA is available, so the TRBD2 call from TCRdb remains unchecked. The CDR3 runs to 15 residues. CDR1 and CDR2 (germline): SQVTM, ANQGSEA. The CDR3 reads CSVEDPSGAYNEQFF.

The genes are TRBV7-2 and TRBJ1-2. Germline V lookup: CDR1 SGHTA, CDR2 FQGNSA. This CDR3 has 12 residues. CDR3 protein: CASSFVEYGYTF.

This chain uses TRBV10-3 with TRBJ1-4. This CDR3 has 13 amino acids. Germline lookup yields CDR1 ENHRY and CDR2 SYGVKD. The CDR3: CAISAHNDEKLFF.

The genes are TRBV5-1 and TRBJ1-5. This CDR3 region has 12 residues. The germline V gene has CDR1 SGHRS and CDR2 YFSETQ. CDR3 in amino acids: CASSLDGQPQHF.

This rearrangement joins TRBV7-2 to TRBJ2-7; TCRdb outputs TRBD2, but without DNA this stays unchecked. This CDR3 is 15 amino acids long. The germline gives CDR1 SGHTA, CDR2 FQGNSA. The CDR3 reads CASSLVASQSGEQYF.

This chain links TRBV24-1 with TRBJ2-6. Germline V gives CDR1 KGHDR, CDR2 SFDVKD. CDR3 size: 15 residues. The CDR3 is CATSDSGGGANVLTF.

The J gene is TRBJ1-2, the V gene TRBV20-1. Germline loops: CDR1 DFQATT, CDR2 SNEGSKA (reference sequence). This CDR3 has 14 residues. This CDR3 is CSARGPRVAYGYTF.

V and J are TRBV5-1 and TRBJ2-1; TCRdb calls TRBD1, which cannot be checked without DNA. The CDR3 is 18 amino acids. The germline CDR1 and CDR2 sequences are SGHRS and YFSETQ. The CDR3 is CASRSPGQGDKGYNEQFF.

The chain combines TRBV30 with TRBJ1-1. Germline CDR1 is GTSNPN and CDR2 is SVGIG (reference sequence). There are 14 residues in the CDR3. The CDR3 loop is CAWSAGSMNTEAFF.

The J gene is TRBJ2-3, the V gene TRBV20-1; TCRdb indicates TRBD2, and absent DNA this call remains unverified. Germline lookup yields CDR1 DFQATT and CDR2 SNEGSKA (reference sequence). The CDR3 spans 13 residues. CDR3 amino acids: CSGAEGGTDTQYF.

This rearrangement joins TRBV6-6 to TRBJ2-1; TCRdb proposes TRBD1, but this gene call is untestable without DNA. Germline lookup yields CDR1 MNHNY and CDR2 SVGAGI (reference sequence). The CDR3 is 11 residues long. CDR3: CAGGGLNEQFF.

The chain uses TRBV7-3 and TRBJ2-3; the D call from TCRdb, TRBD2, cannot be confirmed without DNA. Germline V CDR1 and CDR2: SGHTA, FQGTGA. The CDR3 contains 17 residues. CDR3 region: CASSYLGLAGGTDTQYF.

The chain combines TRBV3-1 with TRBJ2-7; TCRdb returns TRBD2, unconfirmable since there is no DNA. The V gene's germline CDR1 is LGHDT and CDR2 YNNKEL (reference sequence). The CDR3 runs to 14 residues. CDR3: CASSIGTARYEQYF.

The J gene is TRBJ1-2, the V gene TRBV27; the D gene TCRdb calls, TRBD1, cannot be checked with no DNA. The CDR3 is made up of 15 amino acids. Germline lookup yields CDR1 MNHEY and CDR2 SMNVEV (reference sequence). The CDR3 sequence is CASSPYWGGNYGYTF.

V is TRBV2 and J is TRBJ2-1; with no DNA, the TCRdb D assignment of TRBD2 cannot be verified. Germline V gene sequence: CDR1 SNHLY, CDR2 FYNNEI. This CDR3 is 17 amino acids long. The chain's CDR3 is CASSLFVRDYLDNEQFF.

The chain has TRBV27 and TRBJ1-5. The CDR3 totals 13 residues. The germline CDR1 and CDR2 sequences are MNHEY and SMNVEV (reference sequence). The CDR3: CASSHGLDGPQHF.

The rearrangement uses TRBV7-2 and TRBJ2-1. Per germline, CDR1 SGHTA and CDR2 FQGNSA. This CDR3 is 11 amino acids long. This CDR3 reads CASSFKSSQFF.